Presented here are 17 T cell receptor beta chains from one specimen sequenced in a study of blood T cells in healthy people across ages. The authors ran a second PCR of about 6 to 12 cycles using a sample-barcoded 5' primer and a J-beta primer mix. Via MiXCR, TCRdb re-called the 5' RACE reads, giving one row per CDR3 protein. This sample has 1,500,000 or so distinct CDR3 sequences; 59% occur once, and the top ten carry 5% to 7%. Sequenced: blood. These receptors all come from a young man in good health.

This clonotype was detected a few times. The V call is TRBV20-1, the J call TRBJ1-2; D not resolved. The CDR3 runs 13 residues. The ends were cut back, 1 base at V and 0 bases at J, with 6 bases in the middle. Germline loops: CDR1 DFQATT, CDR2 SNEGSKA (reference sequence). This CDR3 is CSARVTANYGYTF. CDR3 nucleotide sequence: TGCAGTGCTAGAGTGACGGCTAACTATGGCTACACCTTC.

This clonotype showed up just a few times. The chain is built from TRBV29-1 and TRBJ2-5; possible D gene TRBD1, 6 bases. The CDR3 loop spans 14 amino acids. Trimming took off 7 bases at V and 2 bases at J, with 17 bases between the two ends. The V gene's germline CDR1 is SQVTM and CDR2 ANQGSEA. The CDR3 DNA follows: TGCAGCGCCTCAGGCGGACAGACGCAAGAGACCCAGTACTTC. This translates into CSASGGQTQETQYF.

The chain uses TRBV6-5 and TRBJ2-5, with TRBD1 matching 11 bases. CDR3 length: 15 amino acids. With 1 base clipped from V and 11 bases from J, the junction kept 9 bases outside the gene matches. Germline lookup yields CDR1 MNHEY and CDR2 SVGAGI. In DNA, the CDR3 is TGTGCCAGCAGTTACTTTGGACAGGGGGCGAAAGAGCAGTACTTC. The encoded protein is CASSYFGQGAKEQYF.

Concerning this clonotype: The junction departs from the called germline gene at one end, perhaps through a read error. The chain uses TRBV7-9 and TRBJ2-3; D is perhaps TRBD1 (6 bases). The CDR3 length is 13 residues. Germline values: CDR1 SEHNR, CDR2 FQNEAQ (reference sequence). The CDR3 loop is CASSVAGANTQYF. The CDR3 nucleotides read TGTGCCAGCAGCGTAGCAGGGGCGAATACGCAGTATTTT.

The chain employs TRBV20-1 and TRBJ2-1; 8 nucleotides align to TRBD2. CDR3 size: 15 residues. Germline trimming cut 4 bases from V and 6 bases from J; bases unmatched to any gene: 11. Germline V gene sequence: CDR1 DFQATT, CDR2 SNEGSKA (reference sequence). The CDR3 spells CSAKDGGGRVNEQFF. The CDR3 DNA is TGCAGTGCTAAAGATGGCGGGGGGAGGGTCAATGAGCAGTTCTTC.

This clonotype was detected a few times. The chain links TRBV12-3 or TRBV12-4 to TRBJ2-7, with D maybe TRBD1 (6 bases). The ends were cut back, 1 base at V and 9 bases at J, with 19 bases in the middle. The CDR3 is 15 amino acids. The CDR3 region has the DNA TGTGCCAGCAGTTTAGGGCCAGGGGTTACCTCCGGGCAGTACTTC. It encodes CASSLGPGVTSGQYF.

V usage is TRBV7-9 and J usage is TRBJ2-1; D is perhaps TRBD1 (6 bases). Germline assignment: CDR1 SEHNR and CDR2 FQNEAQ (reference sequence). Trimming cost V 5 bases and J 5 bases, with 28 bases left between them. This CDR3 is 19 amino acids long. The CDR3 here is CASSPTPGQGKIKDNEQFF. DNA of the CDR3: TGTGCCAGCAGCCCCACCCCTGGGCAGGGGAAGATTAAGGACAATGAGCAGTTCTTC. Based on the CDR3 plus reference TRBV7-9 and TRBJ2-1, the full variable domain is DTGVSQNPRHKITKRGQNVTFRCDPISEHNRLYWYRQTLGQGPEFLTYFQNEAQLEKSRLLSDRFSAERPKGSFSTLEIQRTEQGDSAMYLCASSPTPGQGKIKDNEQFFGPGTRLTVL.

The CDR3 is CASSPPRQGAKETQYF. CDR3 coding DNA: TGTGCCAGCAGCCCACCTCGGCAGGGGGCTAAAGAGACCCAGTACTTC. V is TRBV7-2 and J is TRBJ2-5; 8 nucleotides agree with TRBD1. Trimming removed 5 bases from V and 3 bases from J; junction bases left unmatched: 11. Germline V gene sequence: CDR1 SGHTA, CDR2 FQGNSA. The CDR3 totals 16 residues.

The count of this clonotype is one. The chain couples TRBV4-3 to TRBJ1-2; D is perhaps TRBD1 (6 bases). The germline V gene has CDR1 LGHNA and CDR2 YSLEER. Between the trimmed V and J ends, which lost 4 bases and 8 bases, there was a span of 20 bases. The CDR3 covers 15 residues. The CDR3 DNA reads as TGCGCCAGCAGCCGTGGAGGAGGGGGAGGGCAAGGCTACACCTTC. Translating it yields CASSRGGGGGQGYTF.

The CDR3 region has the DNA TGCAGTGCTAGAGATCCAGGGGGCGCGACTGAAGCTTTCTTT. Translation gives CSARDPGGATEAFF. V gene TRBV20-1 combines with J gene TRBJ1-1; TRBD1 matches at 8 bases. V lost 0 bases to trimming and J lost 5 bases; unmatched junction nucleotides: 5. The CDR3 extends over 14 amino acids. Germline assignment: CDR1 DFQATT and CDR2 SNEGSKA (reference sequence).

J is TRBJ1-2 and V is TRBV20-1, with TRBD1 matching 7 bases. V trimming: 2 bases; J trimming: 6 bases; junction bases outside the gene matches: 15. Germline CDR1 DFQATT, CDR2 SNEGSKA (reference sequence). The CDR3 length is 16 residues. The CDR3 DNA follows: TGCAGTGCTAGAAGGAGAGGGGACAGTTCATACGATGGCTACACCTTC. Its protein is CSARRRGDSSYDGYTF.

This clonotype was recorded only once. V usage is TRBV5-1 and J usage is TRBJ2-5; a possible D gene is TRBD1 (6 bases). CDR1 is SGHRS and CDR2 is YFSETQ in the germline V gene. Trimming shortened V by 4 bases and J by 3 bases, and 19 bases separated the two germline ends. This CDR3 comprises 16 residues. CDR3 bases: TGCGCCAGCAGCACCCTGACAGGTGGGGGAAAAGAGACCCAGTACTTC. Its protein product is CASSTLTGGGKETQYF. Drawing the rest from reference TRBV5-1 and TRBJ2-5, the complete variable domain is KAGVTQTPRYLIKTRGQQVTLSCSPISGHRSVSWYQQTPGQGLQFLFEYFSETQRNKGNFPGRFSGRQFSNSRSEMNVSTLELGDSALYLCASSTLTGGGKETQYFGPGTRLLVL.

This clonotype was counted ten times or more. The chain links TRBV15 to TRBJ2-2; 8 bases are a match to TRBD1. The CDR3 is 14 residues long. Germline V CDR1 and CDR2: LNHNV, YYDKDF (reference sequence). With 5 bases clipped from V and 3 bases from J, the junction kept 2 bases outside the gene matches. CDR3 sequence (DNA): TGTGCCACCAGCGAGACAGGGGACACCGGGGAGCTGTTTTTT. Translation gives CATSETGDTGELFF.

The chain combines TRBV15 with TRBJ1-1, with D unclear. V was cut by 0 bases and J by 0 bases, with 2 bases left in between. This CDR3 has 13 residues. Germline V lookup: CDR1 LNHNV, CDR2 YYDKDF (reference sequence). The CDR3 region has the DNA TGTGCCACCAGCAGAGAGGTGAACACTGAAGCTTTCTTT. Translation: CATSREVNTEAFF.

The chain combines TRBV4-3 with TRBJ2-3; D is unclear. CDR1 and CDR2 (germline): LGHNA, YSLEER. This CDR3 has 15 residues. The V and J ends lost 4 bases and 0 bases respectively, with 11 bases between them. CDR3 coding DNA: TGCGCCAGCAGCCGGGGTGTGGCAAGCACAGATACGCAGTATTTT. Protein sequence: CASSRGVASTDTQYF.

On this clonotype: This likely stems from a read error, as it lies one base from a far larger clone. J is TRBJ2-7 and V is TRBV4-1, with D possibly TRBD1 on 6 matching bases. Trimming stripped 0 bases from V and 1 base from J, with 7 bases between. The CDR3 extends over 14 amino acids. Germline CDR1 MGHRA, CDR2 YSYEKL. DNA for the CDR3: TGCGCCAGCAGCCAAGAACAGGGATCCTACGAGCAGTACTTC. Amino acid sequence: CASSQEQGSYEQYF.

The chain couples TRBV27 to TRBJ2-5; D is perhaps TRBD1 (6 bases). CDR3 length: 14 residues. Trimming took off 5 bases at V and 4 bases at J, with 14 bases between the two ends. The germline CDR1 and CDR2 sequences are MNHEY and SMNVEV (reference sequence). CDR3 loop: CASSLGRGTETQYF. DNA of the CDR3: TGTGCCAGCAGTCTGGGAAGGGGGACAGAGACCCAGTACTTC.